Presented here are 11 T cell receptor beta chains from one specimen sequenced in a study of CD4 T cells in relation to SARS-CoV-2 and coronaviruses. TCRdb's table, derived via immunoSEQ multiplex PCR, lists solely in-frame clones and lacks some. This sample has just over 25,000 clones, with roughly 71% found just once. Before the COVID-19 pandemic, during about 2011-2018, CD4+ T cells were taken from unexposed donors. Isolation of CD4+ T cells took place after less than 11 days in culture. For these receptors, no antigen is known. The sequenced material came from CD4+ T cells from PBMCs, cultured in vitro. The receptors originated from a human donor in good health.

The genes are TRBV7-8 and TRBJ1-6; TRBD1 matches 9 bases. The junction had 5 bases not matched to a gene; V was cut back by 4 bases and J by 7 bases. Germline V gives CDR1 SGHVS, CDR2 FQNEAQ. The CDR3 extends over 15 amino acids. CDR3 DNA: TGTGCCAGCAGCTCCCGGACAGGGGAGAATTCACCCCTCCACTTT. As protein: CASSSRTGENSPLHF.

CDR3 sequence reads: CASSLDTLNTEAFF. DNA of the CDR3: TGCGCCAGCAGCTTGGACACGTTGAACACTGAAGCTTTCTTT. This rearrangement joins TRBV5-1 to TRBJ1-1; D gene unclear. Germline CDR1 reads SGHRS; CDR2 reads YFSETQ. Trimming took off 0 bases at V and 0 bases at J, with 6 bases between the two ends. The CDR3 is made up of 14 amino acids.

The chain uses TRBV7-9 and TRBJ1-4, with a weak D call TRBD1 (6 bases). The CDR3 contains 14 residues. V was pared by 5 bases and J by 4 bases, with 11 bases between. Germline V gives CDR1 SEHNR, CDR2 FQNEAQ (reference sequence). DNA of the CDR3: TGTGCCAGCAGCCTAAACAGGGATAATGAAAAACTGTTTTTT. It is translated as CASSLNRDNEKLFF.

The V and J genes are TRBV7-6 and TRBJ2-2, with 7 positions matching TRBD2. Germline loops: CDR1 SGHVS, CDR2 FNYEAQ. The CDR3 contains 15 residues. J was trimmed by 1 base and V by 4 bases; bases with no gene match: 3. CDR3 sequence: CASSSLAGNTGELFF. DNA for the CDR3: TGTGCCAGCAGCTCATTAGCGGGGAACACCGGGGAGCTGTTTTTT.

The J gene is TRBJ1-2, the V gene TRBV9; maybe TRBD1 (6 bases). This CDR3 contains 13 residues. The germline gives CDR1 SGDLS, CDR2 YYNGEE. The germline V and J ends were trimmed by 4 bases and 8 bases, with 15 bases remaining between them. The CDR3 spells CASSLPPGDGYTF. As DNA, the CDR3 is TGTGCCAGCAGCCTTCCCCCAGGGGACGGCTACACCTTC.

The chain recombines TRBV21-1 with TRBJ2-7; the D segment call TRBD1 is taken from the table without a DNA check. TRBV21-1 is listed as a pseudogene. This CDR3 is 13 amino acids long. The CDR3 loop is CASSKDRVYEQYF. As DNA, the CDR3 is TGTGCCAGCAGCAAAGACAGGGTCTACGAGCAGTACTTC.

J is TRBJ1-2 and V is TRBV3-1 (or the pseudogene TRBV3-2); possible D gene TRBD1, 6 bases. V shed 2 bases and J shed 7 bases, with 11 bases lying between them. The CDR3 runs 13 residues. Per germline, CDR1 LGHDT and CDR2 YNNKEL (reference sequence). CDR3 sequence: CASSQWGRGGYTF. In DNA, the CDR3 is TGTGCCAGCAGCCAATGGGGGCGGGGTGGCTACACCTTC.

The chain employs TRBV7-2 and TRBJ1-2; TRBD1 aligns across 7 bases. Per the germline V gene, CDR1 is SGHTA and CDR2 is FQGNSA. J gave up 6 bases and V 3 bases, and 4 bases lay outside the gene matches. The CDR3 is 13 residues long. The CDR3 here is CASSLGQLNGYTF. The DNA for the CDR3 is TGTGCCAGCAGCTTGGGACAGTTAAATGGCTACACCTTC.

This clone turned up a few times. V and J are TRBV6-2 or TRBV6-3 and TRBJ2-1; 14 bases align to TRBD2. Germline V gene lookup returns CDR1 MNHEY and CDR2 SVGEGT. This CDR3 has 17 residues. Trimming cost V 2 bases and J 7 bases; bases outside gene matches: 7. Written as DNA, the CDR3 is TGTGCCAGCAGTTACCAGACTAGCGGGGGGGCCAGGAATGAGCAGTTCTTC. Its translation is CASSYQTSGGARNEQFF.

CDR3 sequence: CASSSLNSRDRDTEAFF. The CDR3 nucleotides read TGTGCCAGCAGCTCCTTGAACAGCCGGGACAGGGATACTGAAGCTTTCTTT. The chain carries TRBV5-4 and TRBJ1-1; TRBD1 matches at 9 bases. Germline CDR1 is SGHNT and CDR2 is YYREEE (reference sequence). The V gene end was trimmed by 3 bases and the J gene end by 5 bases; junction bases not matched to a gene: 14. The CDR3 runs 17 residues.

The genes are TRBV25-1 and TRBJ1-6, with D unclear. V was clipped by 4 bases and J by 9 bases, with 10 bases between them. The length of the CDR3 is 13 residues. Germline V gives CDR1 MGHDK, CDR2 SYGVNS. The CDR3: CASSGLRISPLHF. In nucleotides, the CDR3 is TGTGCCAGCAGTGGACTCAGGATTTCACCCCTCCACTTT.